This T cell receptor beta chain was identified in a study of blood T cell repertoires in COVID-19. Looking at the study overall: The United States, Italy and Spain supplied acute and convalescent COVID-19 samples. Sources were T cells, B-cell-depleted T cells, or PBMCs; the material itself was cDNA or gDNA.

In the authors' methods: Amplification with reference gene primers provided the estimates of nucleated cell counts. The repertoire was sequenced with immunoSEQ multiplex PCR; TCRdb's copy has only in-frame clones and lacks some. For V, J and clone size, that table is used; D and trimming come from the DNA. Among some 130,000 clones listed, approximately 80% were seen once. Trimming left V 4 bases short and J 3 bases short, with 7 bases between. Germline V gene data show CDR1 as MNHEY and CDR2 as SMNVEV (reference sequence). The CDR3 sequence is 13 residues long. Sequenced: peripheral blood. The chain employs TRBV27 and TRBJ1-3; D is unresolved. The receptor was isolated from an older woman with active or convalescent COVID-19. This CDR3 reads CASSSAGGNTIYF. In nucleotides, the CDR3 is TGTGCCAGCAGTTCAGCAGGTGGAAACACCATATATTTT.